This TCR beta chain was obtained from a study of CD8+ T cells in alopecia areata. A remark on this clone: Its specificity is not known. All gene names here are mouse names. The read finishes 4 residues shy of the CDR3 end, and the germline J gene is used to complete it.

The V segment lost 6 bases and the J segment 4 bases; nucleotides outside the gene matches: 0. This CDR3 is built from 12 residues. Looked up from germline, CDR1 is NNHDY and CDR2 is SYVADS. The pooled cutaneous lymph node cells were sorted using several markers (CD4, CD8alpha, NKG2D, NKG2ACE and others). Whole-study results and caveats: The study found higher clonality in lesional than normal scalp, especially in alopecia totalis/universalis.

Reverse transcribed after extraction, RNA yielded cDNA as the sequencing template. Sequenced by immunoSEQ multiplex PCR; TCRdb stores in-frame clones only, minus some. The sample shows 15,000 to 20,000 clones, no singletons; the ten largest hold approximately 33%. The material sequenced was CD8+ T cells sorted from a lymph node. The clonotype originates from a C3H/HeJ mouse with alopecia areata. This line is of MHC haplotype H2-k. The chain carries TRBV13-3 and TRBJ2-2; 7 bases are a match to TRBD1. This chain's CDR3 is CASTGGTGQLYF. The sequenced part of the CDR3 DNA is TGTGCCAGCACAGGGGGCACCGGG. Drawing the rest from reference TRBV13-3 and TRBJ2-2, the complete variable domain is EAAVTQSPRSKVAVTGGKVTLSCHQTNNHDYMYWYRQDTGHGLRLIHYSYVADSTEKGDIPDGYKASRPSQENFSLILELASLSQTAVYFCASTGGTGQLYFGEGSKLTVL.